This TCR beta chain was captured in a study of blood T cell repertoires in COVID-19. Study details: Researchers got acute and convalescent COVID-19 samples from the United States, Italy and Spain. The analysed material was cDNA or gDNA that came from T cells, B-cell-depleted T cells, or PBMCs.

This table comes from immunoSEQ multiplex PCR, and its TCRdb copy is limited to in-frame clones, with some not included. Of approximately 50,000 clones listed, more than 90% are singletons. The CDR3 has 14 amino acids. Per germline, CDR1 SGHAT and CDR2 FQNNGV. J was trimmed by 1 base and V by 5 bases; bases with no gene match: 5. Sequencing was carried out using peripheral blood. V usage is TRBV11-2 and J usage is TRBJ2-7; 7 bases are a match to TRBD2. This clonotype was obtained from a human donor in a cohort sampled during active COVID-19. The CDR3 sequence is CASSRGSGSYEQYF. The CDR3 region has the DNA TGTGCCAGCAGCAGAGGTAGCGGGTCCTACGAGCAGTACTTC. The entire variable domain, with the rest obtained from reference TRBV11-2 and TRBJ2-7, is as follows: EAGVAQSPRYKIIEKRQSVAFWCNPISGHATLYWYQQILGQGPKLLIQFQNNGVVDDSQLPKDRFSAERLKGVDSTLKIQPAKLEDSAVYLCASSRGSGSYEQYFGPGTRLTVT.